These T cell receptor beta chains were read from a single sample in a study of cytomegalovirus exposure and HLA in healthy donors. The repertoire was sequenced with immunoSEQ multiplex PCR; TCRdb's copy has only in-frame clones and lacks some. The sample consists of around 130,000 clones, approximately 80% of them appearing once. Input material: PBMCs. The receptors derive from a woman younger than 35 in good health and CMV-seronegative. CDR3s include the opening cysteine and the closing phenylalanine or tryptophan. A D gene is named only where the DNA matches it firmly. Some rows mark clone size as missing; the rest say once, few, many or name a class of expanded clone.

size | J | D | V | DNA | CDR3
NA | TRBJ2-1 | TRBD2 | TRBV7-7 | TGTGCTAGCAGCCCGGGGACTACTGGTGAGCAGTTCTTC | CASSPGTTGEQFF
NA | TRBJ1-1 | TRBD1 | TRBV5-1 | TGCGCCAGCAGCTTCCAGCCGACAGGGACTGAAGCTTTCTTT | CASSFQPTGTEAFF
NA | TRBJ2-7 | TRBD1 | TRBV4-1 | TGCGCCAGCAGCCCTACGCCAGGACAGGGGGACTACGAGCAGTACTTC | CASSPTPGQGDYEQYF
few | TRBJ2-4 | NA | TRBV5-1 | TGCGCCAGCAGCTTGGGAGCCGGTTCGGCCAAAAACAGTCAGTACTTC | CASSLGAGSAKNSQYF
NA | TRBJ1-2 | TRBD1 | TRBV5-1 | TGCGCCAGCAGCGACCTCCCGGGACAGGGCTATGGCTACACCTTC | CASSDLPGQGYGYTF
NA | TRBJ2-1 | NA | TRBV29-1 | TGCGCAGTAAACGGGAGATCGAACTACAATGAGCAGTTCTTC | CAVNGRSNYNEQFF
NA | TRBJ2-7 | NA | TRBV7-2 | TGTGCCAGCAGCTTATGGGGAGCCTACGAGCAGTACTTC | CASSLWGAYEQYF
NA | TRBJ1-1 | TRBD1 | TRBV29-1 | TGCAGCGTTGTCCGGGGACAGCCCGCCCCTGAGGCTTTCTTT | CSVVRGQPAPEAFF
NA | TRBJ2-2 | NA | TRBV7-9 | TGTGCCAGCAGCTTAGCGGGGCCCTACGGGGAGCTGTTTTTT | CASSLAGPYGELFF
NA | TRBJ1-1 | NA | TRBV7-8 | TGTGCCAGCAGCTTACGGGACTTGTCTCCCTCCACTGAAGCTTTCTTT | CASSLRDLSPSTEAFF
NA | TRBJ1-5 | TRBD1 | TRBV7-9 | TGTGCCAGCAGCCGAAGCGGCCCAGGGGGCTTAAATCAGCCCCAGCATTTT | CASSRSGPGGLNQPQHF
NA | TRBJ1-2 | NA | TRBV7-8 | TGTGCCAGCAGCCCTAGACCGGGGGGAGATGGCTACACCTTC | CASSPRPGGDGYTF
NA | TRBJ1-2 | TRBD1 | TRBV7-9 | TGTTCCAGCAGCTTCATGGGACAGCCTTCTAACTATGGCTACACCTTC | CSSSFMGQPSNYGYTF
NA | TRBJ2-7 | TRBD2 | TRBV4-3 | TGCGCCAGCAGCCAAGAGACTAGCGGGGTATACGAGCAGTACTTC | CASSQETSGVYEQYF
once | TRBJ2-3 | NA | TRBV7-9 | TGTGCCAGCAGCTATGGTCCGGGAGATACGCAGTATTTT | CASSYGPGDTQYF